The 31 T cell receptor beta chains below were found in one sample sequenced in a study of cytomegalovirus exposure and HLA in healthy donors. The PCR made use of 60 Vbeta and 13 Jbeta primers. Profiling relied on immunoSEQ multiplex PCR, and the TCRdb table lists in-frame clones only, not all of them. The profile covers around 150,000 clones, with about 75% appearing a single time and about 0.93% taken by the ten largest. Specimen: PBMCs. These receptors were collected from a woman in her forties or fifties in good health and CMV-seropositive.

CDR3 coding DNA: TGCGCCAGCTCCAGGCAAGAGACCCAGTACTTC. Residues: CASSRQETQYF. This chain connects TRBV5-1 to TRBJ2-5; D ambiguous. Germline lookup yields CDR1 SGHRS and CDR2 YFSETQ. The CDR3 contains 11 residues. The V gene lost 7 bases and the J gene lost 2 bases, with 6 bases spanning the gap.

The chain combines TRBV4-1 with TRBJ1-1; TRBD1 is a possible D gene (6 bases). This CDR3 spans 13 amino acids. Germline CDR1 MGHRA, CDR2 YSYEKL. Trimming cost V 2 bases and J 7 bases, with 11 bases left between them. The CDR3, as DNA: TGCGCCAGCAGCCAATTCCAGGGGCGTGAAGCTTTCTTT. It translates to CASSQFQGREAFF.

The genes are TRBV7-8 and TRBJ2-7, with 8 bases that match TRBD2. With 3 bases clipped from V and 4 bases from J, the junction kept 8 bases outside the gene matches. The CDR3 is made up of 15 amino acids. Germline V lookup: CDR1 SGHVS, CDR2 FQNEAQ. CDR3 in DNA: TGTGCCAGCAGCTTGGGGCGACTAGCGACGTACGAGCAGTACTTC. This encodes CASSLGRLATYEQYF.

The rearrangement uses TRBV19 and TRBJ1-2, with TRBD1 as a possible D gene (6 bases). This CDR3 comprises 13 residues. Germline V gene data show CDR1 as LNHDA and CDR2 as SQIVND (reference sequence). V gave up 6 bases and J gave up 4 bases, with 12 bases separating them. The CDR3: CASSNRAGYGYTF. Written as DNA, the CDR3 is TGTGCCAGTAGCAACAGGGCTGGCTATGGCTACACCTTC.

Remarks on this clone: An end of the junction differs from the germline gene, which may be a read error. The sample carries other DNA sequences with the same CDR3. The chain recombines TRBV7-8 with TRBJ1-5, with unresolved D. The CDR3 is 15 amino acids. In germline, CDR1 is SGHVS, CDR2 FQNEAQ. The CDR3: CASSPRIPGNQPQHF. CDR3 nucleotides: TGCGCCAGCAGCCCGAGGATACCGGGCAATCAGCCCCAGCATTTT.

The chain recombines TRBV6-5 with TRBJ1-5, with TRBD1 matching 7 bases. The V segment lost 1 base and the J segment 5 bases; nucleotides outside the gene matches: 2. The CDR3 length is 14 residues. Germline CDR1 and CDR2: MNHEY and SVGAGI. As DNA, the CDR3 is TGTGCCAGCAGTTACTGGCAGGGGGATCAGCCCCAGCATTTT. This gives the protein CASSYWQGDQPQHF.

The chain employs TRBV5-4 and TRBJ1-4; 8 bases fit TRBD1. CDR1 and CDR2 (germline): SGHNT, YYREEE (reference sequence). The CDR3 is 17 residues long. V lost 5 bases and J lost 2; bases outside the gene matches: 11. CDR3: CASSSHPQGGTNEKLFF. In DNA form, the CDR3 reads TGTGCCAGCAGTTCTCACCCACAGGGGGGCACTAATGAAAAACTGTTTTTT.

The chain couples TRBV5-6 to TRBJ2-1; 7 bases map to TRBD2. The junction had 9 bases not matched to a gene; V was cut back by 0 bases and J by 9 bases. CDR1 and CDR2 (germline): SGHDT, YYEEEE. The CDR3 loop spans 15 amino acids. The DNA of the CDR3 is TGTGCCAGCAGCTTGGTTGGACTAGGTCTAGGTGAGCAGTTCTTC. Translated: CASSLVGLGLGEQFF.

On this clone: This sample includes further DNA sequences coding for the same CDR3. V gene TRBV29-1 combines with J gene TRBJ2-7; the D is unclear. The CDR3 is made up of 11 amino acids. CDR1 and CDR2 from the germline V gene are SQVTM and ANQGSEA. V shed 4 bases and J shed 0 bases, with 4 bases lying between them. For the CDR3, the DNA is TGCAGCGTTGCCGGCTCCTACGAGCAGTACTTC. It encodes CSVAGSYEQYF.

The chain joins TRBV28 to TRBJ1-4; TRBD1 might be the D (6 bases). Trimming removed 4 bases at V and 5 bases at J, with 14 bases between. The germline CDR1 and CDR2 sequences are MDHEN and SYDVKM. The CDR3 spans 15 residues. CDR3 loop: CASSSPGTPNEKLFF. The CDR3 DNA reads TGTGCCAGCAGTTCACCCGGGACACCGAATGAAAAACTGTTTTTT.

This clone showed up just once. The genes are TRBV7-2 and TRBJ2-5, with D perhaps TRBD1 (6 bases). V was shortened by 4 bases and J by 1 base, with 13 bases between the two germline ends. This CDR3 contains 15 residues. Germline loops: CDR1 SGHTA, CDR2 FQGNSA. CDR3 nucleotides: TGTGCCAGCAGCTACTACAGGGATAGCCAAGAGACCCAGTACTTC. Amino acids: CASSYYRDSQETQYF.

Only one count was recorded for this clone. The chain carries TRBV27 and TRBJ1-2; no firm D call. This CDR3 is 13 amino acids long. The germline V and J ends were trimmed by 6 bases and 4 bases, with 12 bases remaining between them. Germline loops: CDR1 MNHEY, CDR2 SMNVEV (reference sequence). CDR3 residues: CASSPRGFYGYTF. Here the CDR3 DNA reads TGTGCCAGCAGCCCTCGAGGGTTCTATGGCTACACCTTC.

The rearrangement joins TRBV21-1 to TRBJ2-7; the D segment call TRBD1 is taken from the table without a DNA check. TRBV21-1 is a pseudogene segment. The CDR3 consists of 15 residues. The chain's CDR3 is CASSKGPEDRAEQYF. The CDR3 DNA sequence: TGTGCCAGCAGCAAAGGTCCCGAAGACAGGGCAGAGCAGTACTTC.

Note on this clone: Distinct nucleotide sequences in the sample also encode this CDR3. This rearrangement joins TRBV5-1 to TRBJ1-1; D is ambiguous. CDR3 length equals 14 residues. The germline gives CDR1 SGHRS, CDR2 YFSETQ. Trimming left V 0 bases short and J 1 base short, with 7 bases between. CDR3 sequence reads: CASSLDRANTEAFF. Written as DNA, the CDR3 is TGCGCCAGCAGCTTGGACAGAGCGAACACTGAAGCTTTCTTT.

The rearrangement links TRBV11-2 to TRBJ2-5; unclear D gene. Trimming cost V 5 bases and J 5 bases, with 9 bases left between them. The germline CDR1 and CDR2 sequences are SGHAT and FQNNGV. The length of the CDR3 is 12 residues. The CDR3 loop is CASSRFGETQYF. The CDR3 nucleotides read TGTGCCAGCAGCCGTTTCGGTGAGACCCAGTACTTC. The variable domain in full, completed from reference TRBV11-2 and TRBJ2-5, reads EAGVAQSPRYKIIEKRQSVAFWCNPISGHATLYWYQQILGQGPKLLIQFQNNGVVDDSQLPKDRFSAERLKGVDSTLKIQPAKLEDSAVYLCASSRFGETQYFGPGTRLLVL.

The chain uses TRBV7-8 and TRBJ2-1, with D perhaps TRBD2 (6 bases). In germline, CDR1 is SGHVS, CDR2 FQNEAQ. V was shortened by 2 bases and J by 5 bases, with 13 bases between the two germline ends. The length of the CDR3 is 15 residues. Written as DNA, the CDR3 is TGTGCCAGCAGCTTACGGGGGATTGGAAACAATGAGCAGTTCTTC. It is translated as CASSLRGIGNNEQFF.

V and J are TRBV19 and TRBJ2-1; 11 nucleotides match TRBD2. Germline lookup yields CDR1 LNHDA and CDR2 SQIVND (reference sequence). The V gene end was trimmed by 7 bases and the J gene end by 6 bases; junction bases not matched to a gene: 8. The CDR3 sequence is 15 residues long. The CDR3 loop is CASIGGTSGLNEQFF. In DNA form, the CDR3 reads TGTGCCAGTATTGGGGGGACTAGCGGCCTCAATGAGCAGTTCTTC.

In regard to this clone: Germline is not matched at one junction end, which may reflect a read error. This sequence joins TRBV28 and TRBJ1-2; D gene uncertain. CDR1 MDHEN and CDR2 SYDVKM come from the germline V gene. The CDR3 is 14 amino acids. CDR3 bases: TGTGCCAGCAGTTTGGTCGGAGGGAACTTTGGCTACACCTTC. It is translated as CASSLVGGNFGYTF.

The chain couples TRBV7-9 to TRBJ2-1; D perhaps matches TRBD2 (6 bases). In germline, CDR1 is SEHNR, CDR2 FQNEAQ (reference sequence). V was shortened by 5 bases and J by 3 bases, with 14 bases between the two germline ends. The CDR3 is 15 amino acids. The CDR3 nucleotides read TGTGCCAGCAGCACAATTAGCGGAGGCTACAATGAGCAGTTCTTC. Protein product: CASSTISGGYNEQFF.

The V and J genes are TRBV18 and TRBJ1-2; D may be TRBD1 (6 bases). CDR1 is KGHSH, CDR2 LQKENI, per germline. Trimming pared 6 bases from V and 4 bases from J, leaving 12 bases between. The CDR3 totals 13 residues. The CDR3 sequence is CASSPTGLYGYTF. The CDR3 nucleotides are TGTGCCAGCTCCCCGACAGGTCTCTATGGCTACACCTTC.

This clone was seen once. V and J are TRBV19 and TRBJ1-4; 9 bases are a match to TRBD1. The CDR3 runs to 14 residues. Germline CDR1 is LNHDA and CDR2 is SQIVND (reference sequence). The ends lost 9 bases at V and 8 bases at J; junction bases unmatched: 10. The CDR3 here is CASGRGQGREKLFF. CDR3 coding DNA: TGTGCCAGCGGCCGGGGACAGGGAAGGGAAAAACTGTTTTTT.

The CDR3 here is CASSQLTGLGYTF. DNA of the CDR3: TGCGCCAGCAGCCAGTTAACAGGGCTCGGCTACACCTTC. The rearrangement links TRBV4-3 to TRBJ1-2, with D possibly matching TRBD1 (6 bases). Germline-derived CDR1 and CDR2 are LGHNA and YSLEER. V was cut by 3 bases and J by 8 bases, with 13 bases left in between. The CDR3 is 13 amino acids.

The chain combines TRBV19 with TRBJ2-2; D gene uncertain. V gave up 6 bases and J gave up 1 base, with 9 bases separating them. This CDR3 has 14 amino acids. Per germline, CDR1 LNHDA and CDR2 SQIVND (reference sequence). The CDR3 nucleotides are TGTGCCAGTAGCCCGCCGAGGAACACCGGGGAGCTGTTTTTT. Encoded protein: CASSPPRNTGELFF.

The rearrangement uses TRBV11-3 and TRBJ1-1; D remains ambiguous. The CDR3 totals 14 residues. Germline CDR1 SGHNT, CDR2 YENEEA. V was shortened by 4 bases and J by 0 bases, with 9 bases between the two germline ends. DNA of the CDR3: TGTGCCAGCAGCTCCCGACACGTGAACACTGAAGCTTTCTTT. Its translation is CASSSRHVNTEAFF.

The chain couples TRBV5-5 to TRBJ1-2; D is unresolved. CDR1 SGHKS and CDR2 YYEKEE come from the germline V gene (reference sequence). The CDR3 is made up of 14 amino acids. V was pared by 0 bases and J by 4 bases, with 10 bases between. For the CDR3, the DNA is TGTGCCAGCAGCTTGGCTGGCACCCTCTATGGCTACACCTTC. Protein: CASSLAGTLYGYTF.

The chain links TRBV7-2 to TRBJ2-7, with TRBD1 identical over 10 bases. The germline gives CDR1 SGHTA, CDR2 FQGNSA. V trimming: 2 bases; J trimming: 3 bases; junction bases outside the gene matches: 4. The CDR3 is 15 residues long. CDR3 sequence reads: CASSLWTGGFYEQYF. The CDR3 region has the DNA TGTGCCAGCAGCTTATGGACAGGGGGATTCTACGAGCAGTACTTC.

CDR3 region: CAAGPTGGYEQYF. In DNA, the CDR3 is TGTGCCGCAGGACCGACAGGGGGTTACGAGCAGTACTTC. This chain connects TRBV19 to TRBJ2-7; TRBD1 matches at 9 bases. The germline V gene encodes CDR1 LNHDA and CDR2 SQIVND (reference sequence). The ends lost 11 bases at V and 4 bases at J; junction bases unmatched: 9. This CDR3 has 13 amino acids.

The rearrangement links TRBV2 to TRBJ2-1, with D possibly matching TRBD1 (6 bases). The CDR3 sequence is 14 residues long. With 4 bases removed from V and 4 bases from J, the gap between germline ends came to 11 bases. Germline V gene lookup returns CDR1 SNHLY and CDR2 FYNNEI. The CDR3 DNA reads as TGTGCCAGCAGTGGCAGGACAGCTTACAATGAGCAGTTCTTC. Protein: CASSGRTAYNEQFF.

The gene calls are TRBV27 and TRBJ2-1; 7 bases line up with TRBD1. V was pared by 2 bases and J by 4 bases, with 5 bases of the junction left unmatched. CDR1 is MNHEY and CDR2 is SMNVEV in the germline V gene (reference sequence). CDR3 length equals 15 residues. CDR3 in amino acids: CASSLDGTAYNEQFF. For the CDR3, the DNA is TGTGCCAGCAGTTTAGATGGGACAGCGTACAATGAGCAGTTCTTC.

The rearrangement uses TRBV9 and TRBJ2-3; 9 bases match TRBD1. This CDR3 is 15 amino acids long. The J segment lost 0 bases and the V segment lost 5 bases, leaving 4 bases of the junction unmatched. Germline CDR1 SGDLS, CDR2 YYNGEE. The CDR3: CASRPGQGSTDTQYF. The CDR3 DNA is TGTGCCAGCAGGCCGGGACAGGGTAGCACAGATACGCAGTATTTT.

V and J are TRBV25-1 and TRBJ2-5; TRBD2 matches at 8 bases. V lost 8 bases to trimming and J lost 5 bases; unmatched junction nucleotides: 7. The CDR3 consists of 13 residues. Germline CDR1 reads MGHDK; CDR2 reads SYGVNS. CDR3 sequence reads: CASREGRRETQYF. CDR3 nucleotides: TGTGCCAGCCGGGAGGGGCGCCGGGAGACCCAGTACTTC.